Listed here are 17 T cell receptor beta chains from one sample, sequenced in a study of glioma-infiltrating T cells after dendritic cell vaccination. Repertoires were generated with immunoSEQ multiplex PCR, while TCRdb's copy carries only in-frame clones and drops some. The profile shows approximately 100,000 clones, roughly 80% of them singletons. The material sequenced was blood, taken before dendritic cell vaccination. The source is a human donor with glioblastoma.

This chain uses TRBV5-1 with TRBJ2-1; 9 nucleotides line up with TRBD1. This CDR3 is built from 16 residues. Germline lookup yields CDR1 SGHRS and CDR2 YFSETQ. J lost 4 bases, V lost 4 bases, and 9 bases had no gene match. The CDR3, as DNA: TGCGCCAGCAGCCTTGGAGTCGGACAGGGGTACAATGAGCAGTTCTTC. Translation: CASSLGVGQGYNEQFF.

The chain carries TRBV7-5 and TRBJ2-3; the D call TRBD1 from the table was never checked on the DNA. TRBV7-5 is reported as a pseudogene. The CDR3 has 18 residues. The CDR3 here is CVTPTGGEPSGYTDTQYF. CDR3 nucleotide sequence: TGTGTCACCCCGACAGGGGGTGAGCCTAGCGGCTACACAGATACGCAGTATTTT.

This clone was seen only a few times. The chain links TRBV10-3 to TRBJ1-5; 8 positions agree with TRBD1. The junction had 9 bases not matched to a gene; V was cut back by 4 bases and J by 4 bases. The germline gives CDR1 ENHRY, CDR2 SYGVKD. The CDR3 length is 16 residues. CDR3 region: CAISALGQGRNQPQHF. CDR3 nucleotides: TGTGCCATCAGTGCACTCGGACAGGGACGAAATCAGCCCCAGCATTTT.

This rearrangement joins TRBV14 to TRBJ2-5; D ambiguous. CDR1 and CDR2 from the germline V gene are SGHDN and FVKESK. The CDR3 totals 13 residues. Trimming stripped 0 bases from V and 7 bases from J, with 9 bases between. For the CDR3, the DNA is TGTGCCAGCAGCCAAGATTTTGGAGCGACCCAGTACTTC. As protein: CASSQDFGATQYF.

This chain uses TRBV27 with TRBJ2-7; 8 bases line up with TRBD2. The junction had 6 bases not matched to a gene; V was cut back by 4 bases and J by 1 base. This CDR3 contains 15 residues. Germline assignment: CDR1 MNHEY and CDR2 SMNVEV (reference sequence). CDR3 nucleotide sequence: TGTGCCAGCAGTTCCCCCGGCGGGGGGTCCTACGAGCAGTACTTC. Its translation is CASSSPGGGSYEQYF.

The J gene is TRBJ2-7, the V gene TRBV18; D is unresolved. This CDR3 has 16 amino acids. The V end was cut by 3 bases, the J end by 5 bases, with 20 bases between. Germline CDR1 KGHSH, CDR2 LQKENI. The CDR3 protein is CASSPRQATSRDEQYF. DNA for the CDR3: TGTGCCAGCTCACCCAGGCAGGCGACCTCCCGCGACGAGCAGTACTTC.

This chain connects TRBV7-9 to TRBJ2-5, with D possibly matching TRBD1 (6 bases). The CDR3 has 14 amino acids. V was pared by 6 bases and J by 6 bases, with 17 bases between. Germline V gives CDR1 SEHNR, CDR2 FQNEAQ (reference sequence). CDR3 residues: CASSSGQWGKTQYF. In nucleotides, the CDR3 is TGTGCCAGCAGTTCAGGACAGTGGGGGAAGACCCAGTACTTC.

The chain links TRBV5-1 to TRBJ1-1, with TRBD1 matching over 8 bases. CDR1 SGHRS and CDR2 YFSETQ come from the germline V gene. This CDR3 contains 14 residues. Germline trimming cut 4 bases from V and 5 bases from J; bases unmatched to any gene: 7. The CDR3 DNA is TGCGCCAGCAGCGCCGGGACAGGAGAAACTGAAGCTTTCTTT. Protein: CASSAGTGETEAFF.

This chain connects TRBV4-1 to TRBJ1-2, with a tentative D call TRBD1 (6 bases). The CDR3 consists of 14 residues. CDR1 and CDR2 (germline): MGHRA, YSYEKL. Trimming pared 8 bases from V and 2 bases from J, leaving 15 bases between. As DNA, the CDR3 is TGCGCCAGCCGTAATCCGGGGGGCAACTATGGCTACACCTTC. Its translation is CASRNPGGNYGYTF.

This clone was found a few times. The CDR3 bases are TGTGCCACCAGCAGAGCGAGACTAGGTTACAATGAGCAGTTCTTC. Amino acids: CATSRARLGYNEQFF. J is TRBJ2-1 and V is TRBV15; D is perhaps TRBD2 (6 bases). Germline V CDR1 and CDR2: LNHNV, YYDKDF (reference sequence). The V end was cut by 1 base, the J end by 4 bases, with 11 bases between. The CDR3 spans 15 residues.

Turning to this clone: This sample includes further DNA sequences coding for the same CDR3. The rearrangement uses TRBV11-2 and TRBJ2-3; possibly TRBD2 for D (5 bases). The CDR3 sequence is 14 residues long. CDR1 and CDR2 from the germline V gene are SGHAT and FQNNGV. The V gene lost 1 base and the J gene lost 0 bases, with 5 bases spanning the gap. CDR3 in amino acids: CASSLAGSTDTQYF. CDR3 sequence (DNA): TGTGCCAGCAGCTTAGCGGGGAGCACAGATACGCAGTATTTT.

This sequence joins TRBV5-4 and TRBJ2-2, with a possible D match to TRBD1 (6 bases). Trimming stripped 6 bases from V and 7 bases from J, with 19 bases between. Germline CDR1 SGHNT, CDR2 YYREEE (reference sequence). This CDR3 comprises 15 residues. The CDR3 region has the DNA TGTGCCAGCACCCCCGGGGACACAAGCCTCGGGGAGCTGTTTTTT. Its protein product is CASTPGDTSLGELFF.

J is TRBJ2-3 and V is TRBV5-1; 7 nucleotides match TRBD2. From germline, CDR1 is SGHRS and CDR2 YFSETQ. With 3 bases clipped from V and 0 bases from J, the junction kept 4 bases outside the gene matches. This CDR3 has 15 amino acids. CDR3 sequence: CASSWRGYSTDTQYF. CDR3 DNA sequence: TGCGCCAGCAGCTGGCGGGGGTATAGCACAGATACGCAGTATTTT.

The rearrangement joins TRBV5-4 to TRBJ2-5; a possible D gene is TRBD2 (7 bases). The CDR3 consists of 16 residues. CDR1 SGHNT and CDR2 YYREEE come from the germline V gene (reference sequence). The V gene lost 3 bases and the J gene lost 2 bases, with 17 bases spanning the gap. The CDR3 region is CASSSGGSGQQETQYF. CDR3 coding DNA: TGTGCCAGCAGCTCGGGGGGTTCGGGACAACAAGAGACCCAGTACTTC.

The V gene is TRBV5-8, the J gene TRBJ1-5; weak D call: TRBD1 (5 bases). V lost 0 bases, J lost 10 bases, and 14 bases lay in between. The germline V gene encodes CDR1 SGHTS and CDR2 YDEGEE. This CDR3 is built from 14 residues. The CDR3 here is CASSLGHNGGPQHF. The CDR3, as DNA: TGTGCCAGCAGCTTGGGACACAACGGGGGTCCCCAGCATTTT.

The genes are TRBV7-2 and TRBJ1-1; tentative D call: TRBD1 (5 bases). V lost 6 bases to trimming and J lost 1 base, with 12 bases between them. The CDR3 runs 14 residues. Germline lookup yields CDR1 SGHTA and CDR2 FQGNSA. The CDR3 DNA follows: TGTGCCAGCAGGAACGACGGGGGGAACACTGAAGCTTTCTTT. It translates to CASRNDGGNTEAFF.

The chain combines TRBV30 with TRBJ2-3; 8 bases align to TRBD2. Germline values: CDR1 GTSNPN, CDR2 SVGIG (reference sequence). The CDR3 has 13 amino acids. The V and J ends lost 4 bases and 4 bases, in that order; junction bases with no gene match: 4. The CDR3 nucleotides are TGTGCCTGGACTGGCGGGGGGTCAGATACGCAGTATTTT. Its protein product is CAWTGGGSDTQYF.